This T cell receptor (beta chain) was captured by sequencing in a study of read filtering for tumor transcriptome and immune sequencing. The overall study: By R-ISS, stages I, II and III held about 8, 16 and 7 patients. Overall study results and limits: Single-read clonotypes: around 81% of IR-seq clonotypes (around 4% of reads), roughly 73% of RNA-seq clonotypes (roughly 43% of reads). Sorted CD138-negative bone marrow cells were not purified T cells.

Remarks on this clonotype: Antigen specificity is unknown.

From 300 to 450 ng of RNA, a library with molecular barcoded alpha/delta and beta/gamma adaptors was made. TCRdb ran MiXCR on the reads and lists one entry per CDR3 protein. Here the sample spans roughly 61,000 distinct CDR3 sequences, around 12% being singletons. Germline CDR1 SGDLS, CDR2 YYNGEE. Trimming pared 0 bases from V and 5 bases from J, leaving 16 bases between. The CDR3 is made up of 16 amino acids. Material: a population of CD138-negative cells sorted from bone marrow. V is TRBV9 and J is TRBJ2-3, with a weak D call TRBD2 (7 bases). The receptor was derived from a donor at least 40 years old with multiple myeloma. The CDR3 here is CASSVVYGGLGDTQYF. In DNA, the CDR3 is TGTGCCAGCAGCGTAGTTTACGGGGGGCTCGGAGATACGCAGTATTTT.